One and the same sample provided the 30 T cell receptor beta chains below, sequenced in a study of T cell changes during pregnancy in multiple sclerosis. Libraries were prepared by immunoSEQ multiplex PCR; TCRdb keeps only in-frame clonotypes and omits some of them. The sample lists approximately 130,000 clones, less than 97% occurring once. The starting material was peripheral blood, obtained after pregnancy. Receptor source: a female donor with multiple sclerosis, enrolled in a pregnancy study.

The chain employs TRBV14 and TRBJ2-7, with 11 positions matching TRBD2. The CDR3 loop spans 16 amino acids. The V gene's germline CDR1 is SGHDN and CDR2 FVKESK. V shed 4 bases, J shed 4 bases, and the junction held 9 bases outside the gene matches. CDR3 region: CASSPGPTSGSYEQYF. The CDR3 DNA reads as TGTGCCAGCAGCCCCGGTCCCACTAGCGGGAGTTACGAGCAGTACTTC.

This clone showed up just a few times. The chain couples TRBV27 to TRBJ2-1; 12 nucleotides line up with TRBD2. Germline trimming cut 6 bases from V and 4 bases from J; bases unmatched to any gene: 7. This CDR3 region has 16 residues. Per germline, CDR1 MNHEY and CDR2 SMNVEV (reference sequence). CDR3 sequence reads: CASRIASGRGYNEQFF. CDR3 DNA sequence: TGTGCCAGCAGGATCGCTAGCGGGAGGGGTTACAATGAGCAGTTCTTC.

The chain links TRBV5-4 to TRBJ2-7, with 13 nucleotides matching TRBD2. The CDR3 covers 17 residues. Germline V lookup: CDR1 SGHNT, CDR2 YYREEE (reference sequence). J gave up 3 bases and V 4 bases, and 10 bases lay outside the gene matches. The CDR3 here is CASSPDTSGRAYYEQYF. The DNA of the CDR3 is TGTGCCAGCAGCCCCGATACTAGCGGGAGGGCCTACTACGAGCAGTACTTC.

CDR3 amino acids: CASSIRGMELFF. CDR3 nucleotide sequence: TGTGCCAGTAGTATTAGGGGGATGGAGCTGTTTTTT. This chain connects TRBV19 to TRBJ2-2; D possibly corresponds to TRBD1 (6 bases). Germline V gene lookup returns CDR1 LNHDA and CDR2 SQIVND (reference sequence). V lost 3 bases, J lost 10 bases, and 9 bases lay in between. This CDR3 is built from 12 residues.

CDR3 nucleotides: TGTGCCAGTAGTATATCGTCTAGGGGTCAGCCCCAGCATTTT. This sequence encodes CASSISSRGQPQHF. This sequence joins TRBV19 and TRBJ1-5; D is possibly TRBD1 (5 bases). The CDR3 has 14 amino acids. The ends were cut back, 2 bases at V and 6 bases at J, with 11 bases in the middle. From germline, CDR1 is LNHDA and CDR2 SQIVND (reference sequence). Full variable domain (outside the CDR3, taken from reference TRBV19 and TRBJ1-5): DGGITQSPKYLFRKEGQNVTLSCEQNLNHDAMYWYRQDPGQGLRLIYYSQIVNDFQKGDIAEGYSVSREKKESFPLTVTSAQKNPTAFYLCASSISSRGQPQHFGDGTRLSIL.

The chain has TRBV7-2 and TRBJ1-1; 10 bases agree with TRBD1. This CDR3 has 17 amino acids. Trimming removed 5 bases from V and 0 bases from J; junction bases left unmatched: 9. Germline values: CDR1 SGHTA, CDR2 FQGNSA. CDR3 DNA sequence: TGTGCCAGCAGCAAGGCGGACAGGGGGGTCATGAACACTGAAGCTTTCTTT. It translates to CASSKADRGVMNTEAFF. The complete variable domain, with remaining parts taken from reference TRBV7-2 and TRBJ1-1, reads GAGVSQSPSNKVTEKGKDVELRCDPISGHTALYWYRQSLGQGLEFLIYFQGNSAPDKSGLPSDRFSAERTGGSVSTLTIQRTQQEDSAVYLCASSKADRGVMNTEAFFGQGTRLTVV.

The J gene is TRBJ2-1, the V gene TRBV4-1, with 13 bases that match TRBD2. This CDR3 contains 17 residues. Germline CDR1 reads MGHRA; CDR2 reads YSYEKL. Trimming cost V 4 bases and J 2 bases; bases outside gene matches: 5. The CDR3 coding sequence is TGCGCCAGCAGCCCGTCGGGACTAGCGGGACCCTACAATGAGCAGTTCTTC. As protein: CASSPSGLAGPYNEQFF.

This chain connects TRBV28 to TRBJ2-1; possibly TRBD2 for D (5 bases). This CDR3 is 13 amino acids long. Germline V gene lookup returns CDR1 MDHEN and CDR2 SYDVKM. Trimming took off 6 bases at V and 1 base at J, with 7 bases between the two ends. CDR3 in amino acids: CASREESYNEQFF. The CDR3 region has the DNA TGTGCCAGCAGGGAGGAATCCTACAATGAGCAGTTCTTC.

This clone came up once. The chain carries TRBV28 and TRBJ1-1; D gene unclear. The CDR3 sequence is 14 residues long. Trimming cost V 0 bases and J 1 base, with 6 bases left between them. Germline CDR1 MDHEN, CDR2 SYDVKM. The CDR3 nucleotides are TGTGCCAGCAGTTTATGGGCCACGAACACTGAAGCTTTCTTT. It yields the protein CASSLWATNTEAFF.

The chain carries TRBV6-4 and TRBJ2-7; D is uncertain. The CDR3 has 13 amino acids. With 5 bases removed from V and 3 bases from J, the gap between germline ends came to 11 bases. Germline V gene lookup returns CDR1 MRHNA and CDR2 SNTAGT. CDR3 coding DNA: TGTGCCAGCAGTCAGGAAATGGGCTACGAGCAGTACTTC. This translates into CASSQEMGYEQYF.

The count of this clone is one. V and J are TRBV9 and TRBJ2-3, with 7 bases aligning to TRBD2. This CDR3 contains 17 residues. J was trimmed by 2 bases and V by 4 bases; bases with no gene match: 13. Germline V gene sequence: CDR1 SGDLS, CDR2 YYNGEE. The CDR3 region is CASSPGPREAYTDTQYF. Here the CDR3 DNA reads TGTGCCAGCAGCCCAGGACCCCGGGAGGCATACACAGATACGCAGTATTTT.

The gene calls are TRBV6-1 and TRBJ1-3; 12 nucleotides match TRBD1. Germline loops: CDR1 MNHNS, CDR2 SASEGT. Losses at the gene ends were 2 bases for V and 3 bases for J; bases not matched to a gene: 8. The CDR3 runs to 18 residues. CDR3 residues: CASSEFGTGGANGNTIYF. The DNA of the CDR3 is TGTGCCAGCAGTGAATTCGGGACAGGGGGCGCGAATGGAAACACCATATATTTT.

The chain joins TRBV7-9 to TRBJ2-3; 15 positions match TRBD2. V shed 1 base, J shed 6 bases, and the junction held 11 bases outside the gene matches. Per germline, CDR1 SEHNR and CDR2 FQNEAQ (reference sequence). This CDR3 has 19 amino acids. CDR3 coding DNA: TGTGCCAGCAGCTTAGTGGGACTAGCGGGAGGAGTCGTTGTTGATACGCAGTATTTT. It is translated as CASSLVGLAGGVVVDTQYF.

The chain carries TRBV29-1 and TRBJ2-6, with D tentatively TRBD1 (5 bases). In germline, CDR1 is SQVTM, CDR2 ANQGSEA. V lost 4 bases to trimming and J lost 2 bases, with 6 bases between them. This CDR3 region has 13 residues. The CDR3 DNA reads as TGCAGCGTTGTCAGGGCTGGGGCCAACGTCCTGACTTTC. This encodes CSVVRAGANVLTF.

This chain joins TRBV9 and TRBJ2-7, with TRBD1 matching over 9 bases. V lost 3 bases, J lost 6 bases, and 7 bases stayed unmatched. This CDR3 has 14 residues. From germline, CDR1 is SGDLS and CDR2 YYNGEE. CDR3 bases: TGTGCCAGCAGCGCCTCGACAGGGGGTAGCGAGCAGTACTTC. Residues: CASSASTGGSEQYF.

The rearrangement links TRBV9 to TRBJ1-5; TRBD1 aligns across 9 bases. The germline V gene has CDR1 SGDLS and CDR2 YYNGEE. The length of the CDR3 is 14 residues. J was trimmed by 7 bases and V by 3 bases; bases with no gene match: 5. Here the CDR3 DNA reads TGTGCCAGCAGCGCCGGGACAGGGTGGCAGCCCCAGCATTTT. This gives the protein CASSAGTGWQPQHF.

This chain joins TRBV6-1 and TRBJ2-2; a weak D match, TRBD1 (6 bases). V was cut by 5 bases and J by 6 bases, with 10 bases left in between. Germline CDR1 reads MNHNS; CDR2 reads SASEGT. The CDR3 contains 13 residues. The CDR3 region is CASSNRDPGELFF. CDR3 nucleotides: TGTGCCAGCAGTAACAGGGACCCCGGGGAGCTGTTTTTT.

V is TRBV4-1 and J is TRBJ1-3; the D is unclear. The germline V gene has CDR1 MGHRA and CDR2 YSYEKL. V was pared by 4 bases and J by 4 bases, with 11 bases between. The length of the CDR3 is 14 residues. The CDR3 nucleotides are TGCGCCAGCAGCCCTGGGGAGGCGGGAAACACCATATATTTT. Translation gives CASSPGEAGNTIYF.

The gene calls are TRBV27 and TRBJ2-5; the D gene is possibly TRBD1 (5 bases). V lost 2 bases to trimming and J lost 5 bases, with 12 bases between them. Germline assignment: CDR1 MNHEY and CDR2 SMNVEV (reference sequence). CDR3 length: 14 amino acids. CDR3 sequence: CASSLTGPRETQYF. DNA of the CDR3: TGTGCCAGCAGTTTAACAGGCCCCAGGGAGACCCAGTACTTC.

The chain uses TRBV5-1 and TRBJ2-7, with 13 bases that match TRBD2. The V and J ends lost 2 bases and 3 bases, in that order; junction bases with no gene match: 2. The germline CDR1 and CDR2 sequences are SGHRS and YFSETQ. This CDR3 has 15 residues. The CDR3 sequence is CASSLTSGRVYEQYF. CDR3 in DNA: TGCGCCAGCAGCTTAACTAGCGGGAGGGTCTACGAGCAGTACTTC.

V and J are TRBV4-3 and TRBJ2-1, with TRBD2 identical over 7 bases. This CDR3 spans 15 amino acids. CDR1 LGHNA and CDR2 YSLEER come from the germline V gene. With 0 bases clipped from V and 9 bases from J, the junction kept 8 bases outside the gene matches. The CDR3 protein is CASSQESLGGSEQFF. The CDR3 nucleotides are TGCGCCAGCAGCCAAGAGAGCCTCGGGGGGAGTGAGCAGTTCTTC.

The J gene is TRBJ2-4, the V gene TRBV2, with a weak D call TRBD2 (6 bases). Germline assignment: CDR1 SNHLY and CDR2 FYNNEI. CDR3 length equals 13 residues. Trimming shortened V by 2 bases and J by 9 bases, and 11 bases separated the two germline ends. Here the CDR3 reads CASSERMGGIQYF. CDR3 sequence (DNA): TGTGCCAGCAGTGAAAGAATGGGGGGCATTCAGTACTTC.

The chain combines TRBV28 with TRBJ2-1; TRBD2 is a possible D gene (6 bases). The V gene lost 10 bases and the J gene lost 6 bases, with 16 bases spanning the gap. The CDR3 has 13 amino acids. CDR1 MDHEN and CDR2 SYDVKM come from the germline V gene. The CDR3 protein is CATGRGMRNEQFF. CDR3 sequence (DNA): TGTGCCACTGGGCGGGGTATGCGCAATGAGCAGTTCTTC.

This rearrangement joins TRBV30 to TRBJ1-1; TRBD1 is a possible D gene (5 bases). CDR3 size: 12 residues. V lost 3 bases and J lost 4, with 9 bases in between. Germline CDR1 GTSNPN, CDR2 SVGIG (reference sequence). Here the CDR3 reads CAWRGLATEAFF. The CDR3 DNA reads as TGTGCCTGGAGGGGGCTGGCCACTGAAGCTTTCTTT. Drawing the rest from reference TRBV30 and TRBJ1-1, the complete variable domain is SQTIHQWPATLVQPVGSPLSLECTVEGTSNPNLYWYRQAAGRGLQLLFYSVGIGQISSEVPQNLSASRPQDRQFILSSKKLLLSDSGFYLCAWRGLATEAFFGQGTRLTVV.

The chain is built from TRBV30 and TRBJ2-7; 8 positions agree with TRBD1. The CDR3 spans 13 residues. The junction had 4 bases not matched to a gene; V was cut back by 1 base and J by 5 bases. From germline, CDR1 is GTSNPN and CDR2 SVGIG (reference sequence). CDR3 DNA: TGTGCCTGGAGTGGAGACAGGGGCGACGAGCAGTACTTC. It codes for CAWSGDRGDEQYF.

Regarding this clone: Germline and junction disagree at one end, which may indicate a read error. The chain's CDR3 is CASRERGDRGSHEQYF. DNA of the CDR3: TGTGCCAGCAGGGAGCGTGGGGACAGGGGCTCCCACGAGCAGTACTTC. The chain couples TRBV2 to TRBJ2-7; the match to TRBD1 covers 10 bases. The CDR3 is 16 residues long. Per the germline V gene, CDR1 is SNHLY and CDR2 is FYNNEI.

This sequence joins TRBV18 and TRBJ2-1; D call uncertain. V shed 0 bases and J shed 8 bases, with 17 bases lying between them. Germline lookup yields CDR1 KGHSH and CDR2 LQKENI. The CDR3 loop spans 16 amino acids. The CDR3 is CASSPPTWARMDEQFF. The CDR3 region has the DNA TGTGCCAGCTCACCACCGACCTGGGCGCGTATGGATGAGCAGTTCTTC.

In its sample, this clone was seen once. The chain recombines TRBV7-6 with TRBJ1-3; no definite D call. The CDR3 extends over 16 amino acids. V was shortened by 1 base and J by 0 bases, with 10 bases between the two germline ends. Looked up from germline, CDR1 is SGHVS and CDR2 is FNYEAQ. In nucleotides, the CDR3 is TGTGCCAGCAGCTTAGGTAGTTTGTACTCTGGAAACACCATATATTTT. It translates to CASSLGSLYSGNTIYF.

V gene TRBV29-1 combines with J gene TRBJ2-2; 12 nucleotides line up with TRBD1. The CDR3 consists of 13 residues. The V segment lost 7 bases and the J segment 7 bases; nucleotides outside the gene matches: 4. CDR1 SQVTM and CDR2 ANQGSEA come from the germline V gene. The CDR3 loop reads CSGGDRGRGELFF. CDR3 in DNA: TGCAGCGGCGGGGACAGGGGGCGCGGGGAGCTGTTTTTT.

V gene TRBV7-9 combines with J gene TRBJ2-2; a possible D gene is TRBD1 (5 bases). Trimming cost V 3 bases and J 13 bases, with 15 bases left between them. This CDR3 region has 13 residues. Germline V gene lookup returns CDR1 SEHNR and CDR2 FQNEAQ (reference sequence). The CDR3 protein is CASSLDIESRLFF. The CDR3 coding sequence is TGTGCCAGCAGCTTGGACATCGAATCTCGGCTGTTTTTT.